The 15 T cell receptor beta chains listed next were all sequenced from one sample in a study of cytomegalovirus exposure and HLA in healthy donors. The study ran its PCR with 60 Vbeta and 13 Jbeta primers. Only in-frame clones appear in the TCRdb table, and some are missing; sequencing was by immunoSEQ multiplex PCR. The sample consists of approximately 170,000 clones, 80% to 90% of them appearing once. The sequencing input was PBMCs. These receptors originate from a male donor in good health and CMV-seronegative.

V usage is TRBV5-1 and J usage is TRBJ2-4; 10 nucleotides match TRBD1. Germline V CDR1 and CDR2: SGHRS, YFSETQ. With V trimmed by 3 bases and J by 9 bases, 9 bases remained unmatched. The CDR3 runs 15 residues. CDR3 sequence (DNA): TGCGCCAGCAGCTCACTGGACAGGGGGGGGGCCATTCAGTACTTC. Amino acids: CASSSLDRGGAIQYF.

CDR3 in DNA: TGTGCAAGTCGCTTAAACCGAGGACTAGCGGGGGACTTCTACGAGCAGTACTTC. This sequence encodes CASRLNRGLAGDFYEQYF. This sequence joins TRBV12-2 and TRBJ2-7; the table's D call, TRBD2, has no DNA check behind it. TRBV12-2 is given as a pseudogene. This CDR3 has 18 residues.

CDR3 nucleotide sequence: TGTGCCAGCAGTTTAACAGCGGGAGGGGGAGTGTCTGAAAAACTGTTTTTT. This codes for CASSLTAGGGVSEKLFF. The chain has TRBV28 and TRBJ1-4, with D tentatively TRBD1 (6 bases). The germline CDR1 and CDR2 sequences are MDHEN and SYDVKM. Trimming pared 2 bases from V and 7 bases from J, leaving 20 bases between. This CDR3 has 17 amino acids.

The chain combines TRBV18 with TRBJ1-1; 8 bases are a match to TRBD1. Germline V gene lookup returns CDR1 KGHSH and CDR2 LQKENI. After removal of 4 bases from V and 0 bases from J, the junction contained 10 bases not matched to a gene. The CDR3 extends over 17 amino acids. The CDR3 protein is CASSRRTGSIMNTEAFF. DNA for the CDR3: TGTGCCAGCTCACGTAGGACAGGGTCAATCATGAACACTGAAGCTTTCTTT.

The chain uses TRBV9 and TRBJ2-1; 9 bases match TRBD2. The CDR3 length is 15 residues. The ends lost 2 bases at V and 7 bases at J; junction bases unmatched: 7. Germline CDR1 reads SGDLS; CDR2 reads YYNGEE. The CDR3 DNA sequence: TGTGCCAGCAGCGTCGATAGCGGGAGAAAAAATGAGCAGTTCTTC. As protein: CASSVDSGRKNEQFF.

V and J are TRBV2 and TRBJ1-1; weak D call: TRBD1 (5 bases). V was cut by 5 bases and J by 0 bases, with 13 bases left in between. CDR1 is SNHLY, CDR2 FYNNEI, per germline. The CDR3 length is 15 residues. The CDR3 sequence: CASSKGHRMNTEAFF. The CDR3 nucleotides read TGTGCCAGCAGTAAGGGCCACAGGATGAACACTGAAGCTTTCTTT.

Only one count was recorded for this clone. This rearrangement joins TRBV7-2 to TRBJ2-1, with TRBD1 matching 12 bases. Trimming took 9 bases from V and 9 from J; bases not matched to a gene: 3. In germline, CDR1 is SGHTA, CDR2 FQGNSA. The CDR3 totals 12 residues. The CDR3 here is CARGTGGSEQFF. In DNA, the CDR3 is TGTGCCAGGGGGACAGGGGGCAGTGAGCAGTTCTTC.

V is TRBV29-1 and J is TRBJ2-5; a possible D gene is TRBD2 (5 bases). Per germline, CDR1 SQVTM and CDR2 ANQGSEA. Trimming left V 2 bases short and J 1 base short, with 17 bases between. The CDR3 covers 16 residues. The CDR3 bases are TGCAGCGTTGAATGGCAAACCGCGGGCAGCCAAGAGACCCAGTACTTC. Its translation: CSVEWQTAGSQETQYF.

This chain connects TRBV7-3 to TRBJ2-1; D gene uncertain. Germline CDR1 and CDR2: SGHTA and FQGTGA. V was pared by 3 bases and J by 5 bases, with 8 bases between. The CDR3 has 13 amino acids. Here the CDR3 DNA reads TGTGCCAGCAGCTTTCGCCAGAACAATGAGCAGTTCTTC. This sequence encodes CASSFRQNNEQFF.

The V and J genes are TRBV2 and TRBJ1-1; D is ambiguous. Germline values: CDR1 SNHLY, CDR2 FYNNEI. This CDR3 has 16 amino acids. The V and J ends lost 7 bases and 1 base respectively, with 19 bases between them. The CDR3 bases are TGTGCCAGCACTTCTATGGCGACAAGAACGAACACTGAAGCTTTCTTT. The encoded protein is CASTSMATRTNTEAFF.

This clone was seen a few times. The chain links TRBV5-1 to TRBJ2-3; D gene uncertain. The CDR3 sequence is 14 residues long. Trimming took off 1 base at V and 0 bases at J, with 6 bases between the two ends. The V gene's germline CDR1 is SGHRS and CDR2 YFSETQ. CDR3 region: CASSLITSTDTQYF. In DNA form, the CDR3 reads TGCGCCAGCAGCTTGATAACTAGCACAGATACGCAGTATTTT.

The chain joins TRBV19 to TRBJ1-4; possible D gene TRBD1, 5 bases. The CDR3 length is 15 residues. Germline V lookup: CDR1 LNHDA, CDR2 SQIVND (reference sequence). Trimming removed 2 bases at V and 6 bases at J, with 13 bases between. The CDR3 bases are TGTGCCAGTAGTATAAGCGGGGCCGGGGATGAAAAACTGTTTTTT. This encodes CASSISGAGDEKLFF.

This clone has only a few counts. This chain uses TRBV6-5 with TRBJ1-1; 7 nucleotides match TRBD1. The ends lost 7 bases at V and 1 base at J; junction bases unmatched: 9. Germline values: CDR1 MNHEY, CDR2 SVGAGI. This CDR3 is built from 15 residues. The CDR3 loop is CASIQGGRKNTEAFF. In DNA form, the CDR3 reads TGTGCCAGCATTCAAGGGGGCCGGAAGAACACTGAAGCTTTCTTT.

The chain carries TRBV30 and TRBJ2-7, with D possibly being TRBD2 (7 bases). V gave up 1 base and J gave up 6 bases, with 19 bases separating them. The CDR3 is 15 residues long. CDR1 GTSNPN and CDR2 SVGIG come from the germline V gene (reference sequence). In DNA, the CDR3 is TGTGCCTGGAGTGCGGTAGGGGGGGCCCTCGCCGAGCAGTACTTC. Its translation is CAWSAVGGALAEQYF.

The chain couples TRBV7-2 to TRBJ2-1, with 13 bases identical to TRBD2. The CDR3 spans 18 residues. Germline trimming cut 0 bases from V and 4 bases from J; bases unmatched to any gene: 6. Germline values: CDR1 SGHTA, CDR2 FQGNSA. As DNA, the CDR3 is TGTGCCAGCAGCTTAGCGACTAGCGGGAGGATGGAATACAATGAGCAGTTCTTC. Translation: CASSLATSGRMEYNEQFF.